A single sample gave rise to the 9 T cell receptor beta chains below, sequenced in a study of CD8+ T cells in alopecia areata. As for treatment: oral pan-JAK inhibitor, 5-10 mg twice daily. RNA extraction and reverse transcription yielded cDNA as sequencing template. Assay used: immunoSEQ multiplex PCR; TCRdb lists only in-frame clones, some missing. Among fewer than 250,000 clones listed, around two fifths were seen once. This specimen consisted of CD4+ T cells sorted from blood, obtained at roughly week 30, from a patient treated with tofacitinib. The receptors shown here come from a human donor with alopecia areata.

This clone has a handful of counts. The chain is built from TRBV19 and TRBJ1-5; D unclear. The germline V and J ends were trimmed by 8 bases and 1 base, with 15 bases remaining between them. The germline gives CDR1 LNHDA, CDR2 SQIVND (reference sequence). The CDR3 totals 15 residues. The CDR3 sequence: CASGEGRRSNQPQHF. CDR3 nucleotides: TGTGCCAGTGGTGAAGGGCGGAGAAGCAATCAGCCCCAGCATTTT.

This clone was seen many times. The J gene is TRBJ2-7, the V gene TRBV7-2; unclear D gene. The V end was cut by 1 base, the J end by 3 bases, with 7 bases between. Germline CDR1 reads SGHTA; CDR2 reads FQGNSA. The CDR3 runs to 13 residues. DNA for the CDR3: TGTGCCAGCAGCTTAGGCCGGTACTACGAGCAGTACTTC. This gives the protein CASSLGRYYEQYF.

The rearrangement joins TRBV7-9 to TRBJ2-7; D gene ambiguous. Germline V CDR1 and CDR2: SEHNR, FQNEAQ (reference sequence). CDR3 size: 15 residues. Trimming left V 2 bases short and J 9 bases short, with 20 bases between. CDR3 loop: CASSLSAQEIDGQYF. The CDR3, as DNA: TGTGCCAGCAGCTTAAGCGCTCAGGAGATCGATGGGCAGTACTTC.

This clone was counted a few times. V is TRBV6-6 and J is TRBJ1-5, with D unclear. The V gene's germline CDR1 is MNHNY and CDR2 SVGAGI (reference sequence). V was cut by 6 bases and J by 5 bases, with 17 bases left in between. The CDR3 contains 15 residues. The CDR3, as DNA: TGTGCCAGCAGAAAAGGGTTGAGGACTCATCAGCCCCAGCATTTT. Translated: CASRKGLRTHQPQHF.

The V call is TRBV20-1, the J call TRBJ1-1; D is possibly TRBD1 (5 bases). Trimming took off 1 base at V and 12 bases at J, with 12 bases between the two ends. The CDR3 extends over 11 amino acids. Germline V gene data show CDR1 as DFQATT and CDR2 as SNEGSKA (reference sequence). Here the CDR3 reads CSARGGEGPFF. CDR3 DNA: TGCAGTGCTAGAGGCGGAGAGGGACCTTTCTTT.

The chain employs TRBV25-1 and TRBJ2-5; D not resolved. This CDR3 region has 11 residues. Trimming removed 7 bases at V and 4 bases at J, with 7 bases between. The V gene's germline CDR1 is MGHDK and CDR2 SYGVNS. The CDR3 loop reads CASKDVETQYF. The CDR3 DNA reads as TGTGCCAGCAAAGACGTAGAGACCCAGTACTTC.

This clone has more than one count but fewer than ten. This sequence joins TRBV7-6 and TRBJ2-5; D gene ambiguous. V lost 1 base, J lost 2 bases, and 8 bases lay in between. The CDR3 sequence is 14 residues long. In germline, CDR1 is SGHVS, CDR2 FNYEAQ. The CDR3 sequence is CASSLGGIQETQYF. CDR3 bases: TGTGCCAGCAGCTTAGGTGGGATACAAGAGACCCAGTACTTC.

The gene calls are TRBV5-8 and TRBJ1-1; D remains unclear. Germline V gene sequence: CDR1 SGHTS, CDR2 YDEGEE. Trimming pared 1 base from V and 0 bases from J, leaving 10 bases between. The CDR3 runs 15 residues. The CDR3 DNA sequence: TGTGCCAGCAGCTTGATGGGAACTATGAACACTGAAGCTTTCTTT. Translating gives CASSLMGTMNTEAFF. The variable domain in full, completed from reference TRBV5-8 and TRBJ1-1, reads EAGVTQSPTHLIKTRGQQATLRCSPISGHTSVYWYQQALGLGLQFLLWYDEGEERNRGNFPPRFSGRQFPNYSSELNVNALELEDSALYLCASSLMGTMNTEAFFGQGTRLTVV.

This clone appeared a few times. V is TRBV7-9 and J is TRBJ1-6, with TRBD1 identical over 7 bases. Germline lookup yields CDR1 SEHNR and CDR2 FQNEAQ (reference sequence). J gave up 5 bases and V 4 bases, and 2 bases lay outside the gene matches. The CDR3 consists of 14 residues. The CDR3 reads CASSYRGDNSPLHF. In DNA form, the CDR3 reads TGTGCCAGCAGCTACAGGGGCGATAATTCACCCCTCCACTTT.